This entry is about one T cell receptor (beta chain). The data were obtained in a study of blood T cells in healthy people across ages. Together with a sample-barcoded 5' primer, a J-beta primer mix was included in a second PCR lasting about 6 to 11 cycles. A tag from a template-switch adaptor with 12 random nucleotides marked each cDNA molecule. TCRdb re-called the 5' RACE reads with MiXCR, one entry per CDR3 protein. The sample has just over 1 million distinct CDR3 sequences; around 45% are singletons. Per the germline V gene, CDR1 is SGHKS and CDR2 is YYEKEE (reference sequence). The CDR3 contains 15 residues. Trimming removed 1 base at V and 5 bases at J, with 16 bases between.

The receptor's source is a woman aged 60-75 years in good health. The chain combines TRBV5-5 with TRBJ2-7; D unclear. Sequencing was performed on blood. For the CDR3, the DNA is TGTGCCAGCAGCTTGTTCGAAGAGATTGGGGACGAGCAGTACTTC. Translated, it gives CASSLFEEIGDEQYF.